Each of the 8 T cell receptor beta chains below was sequenced from the same sample in a study of T cell repertoires in cytomegalovirus infection. MiXCR, applied by TCRdb to the reads, yields one record per CDR3 protein. Among under 90,000 distinct CDR3 sequences listed, about 44% were seen once. These receptors lack a known antigen. The material sequenced was CD8+ T cells from cultured PBMCs, taken from culture after CMV antigen stimulation. The source is a human donor in good health (CMV status not recorded). Some clones in this sample may be carry-over from other donors' samples.

This clonotype came up a few times. CDR3 bases: TGTGCCAGCAGCTTAGTTATGGCCTTTAATTCACCCCTCCACTTT. Translation gives CASSLVMAFNSPLHF. J is TRBJ1-6 and V is TRBV7-2; D ambiguous. CDR1 is SGHTA, CDR2 FQGNSA, per germline. V was shortened by 1 base and J by 6 bases, with 10 bases between the two germline ends. The CDR3 extends over 15 amino acids.

The rearrangement uses TRBV7-6 and TRBJ1-1; D unclear. Trimming cost V 2 bases and J 0 bases, with 4 bases left between them. This CDR3 is built from 13 residues. Germline loops: CDR1 SGHVS, CDR2 FNYEAQ. The CDR3 DNA follows: TGTGCCAGCAGCTTACAGATGAACACTGAAGCTTTCTTT. Translation gives CASSLQMNTEAFF.

This clonotype occurred a few times. CDR3 amino acids: CASSGQGAINEQFF. CDR3 DNA: TGTGCCAGCAGCGGGCAGGGGGCTATAAATGAGCAGTTCTTC. The chain recombines TRBV7-2 with TRBJ2-1; 8 positions match TRBD1. In germline, CDR1 is SGHTA, CDR2 FQGNSA. This CDR3 spans 14 amino acids. Unmatched junction bases numbered 7, after V lost 5 bases and J lost 7 bases.

The chain employs TRBV6-2 or TRBV6-3 and TRBJ2-5; 11 bases agree with TRBD1. The CDR3 consists of 17 residues. The trim removed 0 bases at V and 2 bases at J, leaving 5 bases unmatched. Looked up from germline, CDR1 is MNHEY and CDR2 is SVGEGT. The CDR3 loop reads CASSYSWTGGFQETQYF. DNA for the CDR3: TGTGCCAGCAGTTACTCGTGGACAGGGGGCTTTCAAGAGACCCAGTACTTC.

The rearrangement uses TRBV24-1 and TRBJ2-2; no clear D. This CDR3 is built from 13 residues. Germline V CDR1 and CDR2: KGHDR, SFDVKD. Trimming cost V 3 bases and J 1 base, with 2 bases left between them. In DNA form, the CDR3 reads TGTGCCACCAGTGATAGGAACACCGGGGAGCTGTTTTTT. Translation: CATSDRNTGELFF.

This clonotype appeared a few times. The rearrangement joins TRBV6-5 to TRBJ2-2, with D unresolved. V was pared by 2 bases and J by 0 bases, with 4 bases between. Germline CDR1 reads MNHEY; CDR2 reads SVGAGI. The CDR3 sequence is 14 residues long. The CDR3 DNA is TGTGCCAGCAGTTACATCCCGAACACCGGGGAGCTGTTTTTT. Its protein is CASSYIPNTGELFF.

This sequence joins TRBV7-3 and TRBJ2-1; 11 bases map to TRBD2. V shed 1 base, J shed 0 bases, and the junction held 8 bases outside the gene matches. Germline lookup yields CDR1 SGHTA and CDR2 FQGTGA. This CDR3 spans 19 amino acids. CDR3 nucleotides: TGTGCCAGCAGCTTAAACCTAGCGGGGGGCCCTAGCTCCTACAATGAGCAGTTCTTC. Protein product: CASSLNLAGGPSSYNEQFF.

This clonotype was observed a few times. The V and J genes are TRBV28 and TRBJ2-7; perhaps TRBD2 as D (6 bases). The germline CDR1 and CDR2 sequences are MDHEN and SYDVKM. Trimming left V 6 bases short and J 7 bases short, with 22 bases between. The CDR3 runs 15 residues. The chain's CDR3 is CASSPGRRAFVEQYF. The CDR3 bases are TGTGCCAGCAGCCCAGGGAGGAGGGCATTTGTAGAGCAGTACTTC.